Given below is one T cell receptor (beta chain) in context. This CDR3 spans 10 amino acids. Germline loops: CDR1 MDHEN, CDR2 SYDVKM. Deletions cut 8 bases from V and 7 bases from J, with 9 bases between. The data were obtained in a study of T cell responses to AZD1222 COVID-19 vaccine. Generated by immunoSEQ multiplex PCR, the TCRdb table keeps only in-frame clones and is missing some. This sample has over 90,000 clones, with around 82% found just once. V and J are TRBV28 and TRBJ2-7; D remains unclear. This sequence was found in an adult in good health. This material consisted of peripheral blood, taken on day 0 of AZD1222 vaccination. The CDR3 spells CASAMREQYF. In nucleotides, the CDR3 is TGTGCCAGCGCCATGAGGGAGCAGTACTTC.